The 27 T cell receptor beta chains listed next were all sequenced from one sample in a study of blood T cell repertoires in COVID-19. The repertoire was sequenced with immunoSEQ multiplex PCR; TCRdb's copy has only in-frame clones and lacks some. The sample shows some 130,000 clones, roughly nine tenths of them seen only once. The source material was peripheral blood. Every receptor here comes from a woman aged 70-85 years with COVID-19, enrolled during active disease.

The chain combines TRBV6-5 with TRBJ1-3; a possible D gene is TRBD1 (6 bases). Germline V gene lookup returns CDR1 MNHEY and CDR2 SVGAGI. This CDR3 comprises 14 residues. V was pared by 8 bases and J by 0 bases, with 11 bases between. This CDR3 reads CASRRDNSGNTIYF. In nucleotides, the CDR3 is TGTGCCAGCCGTCGGGACAACTCTGGAAACACCATATATTTT.

The chain links TRBV30 to TRBJ1-3, with 8 bases matching TRBD1. V dropped 2 bases and J dropped 4; count of bases not matched to a gene: 7. Germline V CDR1 and CDR2: GTSNPN, SVGIG (reference sequence). The CDR3 spans 15 residues. The CDR3 loop is CAWSKLGQAGNTIYF. The CDR3 DNA reads as TGTGCCTGGAGTAAGTTGGGACAGGCAGGAAACACCATATATTTT.

This clone appeared a few times. The chain couples TRBV5-1 to TRBJ1-1, with 7 bases matching TRBD1. This CDR3 has 13 residues. From germline, CDR1 is SGHRS and CDR2 YFSETQ. J gave up 5 bases and V 2 bases, and 3 bases lay outside the gene matches. DNA of the CDR3: TGCGCCAGCAGCTTAACAGGGGTTACTGAAGCTTTCTTT. Translation: CASSLTGVTEAFF. Using reference TRBV5-1 and TRBJ1-1 for the parts outside the CDR3, the full variable domain is KAGVTQTPRYLIKTRGQQVTLSCSPISGHRSVSWYQQTPGQGLQFLFEYFSETQRNKGNFPGRFSGRQFSNSRSEMNVSTLELGDSALYLCASSLTGVTEAFFGQGTRLTVV.

This sequence joins TRBV5-1 and TRBJ1-2; 10 nucleotides align to TRBD1. This CDR3 is built from 17 residues. Per the germline V gene, CDR1 is SGHRS and CDR2 is YFSETQ. V was pared by 2 bases and J by 7 bases, with 14 bases of the junction left unmatched. The CDR3 loop reads CASSLDLGTGVLSGYTF. In DNA form, the CDR3 reads TGCGCCAGCAGCTTAGACCTCGGGACAGGGGTTCTGAGTGGCTACACCTTC.

This clone occurred a few times. V is TRBV28 and J is TRBJ1-1, with unresolved D. V shed 2 bases and J shed 2 bases, with 18 bases lying between them. The CDR3 consists of 17 residues. The germline CDR1 and CDR2 sequences are MDHEN and SYDVKM. CDR3 sequence reads: CASSLTHLLRKNTEAFF. In DNA form, the CDR3 reads TGTGCCAGCAGTTTAACACATCTACTGAGGAAAAACACTGAAGCTTTCTTT.

This chain uses TRBV5-1 with TRBJ1-1, with 9 positions matching TRBD1. Trimming at V came to 4 bases and at J to 4 bases, leaving 5 bases not matched to a gene. The CDR3 contains 14 residues. Germline V CDR1 and CDR2: SGHRS, YFSETQ. CDR3 DNA: TGCGCCAGCAGCATTGGGACAGGGACCACTGAAGCTTTCTTT. It codes for CASSIGTGTTEAFF.

This chain connects TRBV30 to TRBJ2-3; 7 positions match TRBD2. Germline CDR1 is GTSNPN and CDR2 is SVGIG (reference sequence). The CDR3 is made up of 15 amino acids. Germline trimming cut 0 bases from V and 3 bases from J; bases unmatched to any gene: 6. The CDR3 region is CAWSVGRGLTDTQYF. In DNA form, the CDR3 reads TGTGCCTGGAGTGTTGGGCGGGGGTTGACAGATACGCAGTATTTT.

The gene calls are TRBV10-2 and TRBJ2-1, with D possibly TRBD2 on 7 matching bases. The CDR3 consists of 18 residues. Germline assignment: CDR1 WSHSY and CDR2 SAAADI. V dropped 6 bases and J dropped 3 bases, with 24 bases sitting between them. The CDR3 sequence: CASSESSGGGGRYNEQFF. The CDR3 region has the DNA TGCGCCAGCAGCGAAAGCTCGGGAGGCGGGGGCCGCTACAATGAGCAGTTCTTC.

This rearrangement joins TRBV12-3 or TRBV12-4 to TRBJ2-3, with D hard to call. This CDR3 spans 13 amino acids. The V end was cut by 3 bases, the J end by 3 bases, with 7 bases between. CDR3 bases: TGTGCCAGCAGTTTGTCATCAACAGATACGCAGTATTTT. This encodes CASSLSSTDTQYF.

The CDR3 here is CASSLTEVNTEAFF. The DNA for the CDR3 is TGTGCCAGCAGTTTGACAGAGGTCAACACTGAAGCTTTCTTT. This rearrangement joins TRBV2 to TRBJ1-1, with D maybe TRBD1 (5 bases). Deletions cut 5 bases from V and 2 bases from J, with 12 bases between. This CDR3 has 14 amino acids. Germline loops: CDR1 SNHLY, CDR2 FYNNEI.

This chain connects TRBV4-1 to TRBJ2-7; 9 positions agree with TRBD1. Germline-derived CDR1 and CDR2 are MGHRA and YSYEKL. This CDR3 has 14 amino acids. Germline trimming cut 4 bases from V and 5 bases from J; bases unmatched to any gene: 6. CDR3 protein: CASSRGTGSDEQYF. The CDR3 DNA is TGCGCCAGCAGCCGGGGGACAGGGTCCGACGAGCAGTACTTC.

This clone came up a few times. The rearrangement links TRBV6-1 to TRBJ1-5; D is unresolved. Germline CDR1 MNHNS, CDR2 SASEGT. The CDR3 loop spans 12 amino acids. V was cut by 3 bases and J by 4 bases, with 4 bases left in between. CDR3 sequence reads: CASSDPNQPQHF. Written as DNA, the CDR3 is TGTGCCAGCAGTGATCCTAATCAGCCCCAGCATTTT.

The J gene is TRBJ2-7, the V gene TRBV3-1 (or the pseudogene TRBV3-2), with 10 bases lining up with TRBD2. Germline CDR1 reads LGHDT; CDR2 reads YNNKEL (reference sequence). The CDR3 runs to 15 residues. V gave up 1 base and J gave up 4 bases; unmatched junction bases: 4. This CDR3 is CASSQASGGPYEQYF. CDR3 nucleotide sequence: TGTGCCAGCAGCCAAGCTAGCGGGGGACCTTACGAGCAGTACTTC.

The V call is TRBV5-4, the J call TRBJ1-1, with D maybe TRBD1 (5 bases). V lost 6 bases and J 2 bases, leaving 14 bases between the germline ends. The CDR3 is made up of 14 amino acids. Looked up from germline, CDR1 is SGHNT and CDR2 is YYREEE (reference sequence). The CDR3 reads CASKPGTSNTEAFF. CDR3 bases: TGTGCCAGCAAGCCGGGGACTTCTAACACTGAAGCTTTCTTT.

The chain recombines TRBV5-8 with TRBJ1-5, with TRBD1 matching 9 bases. Germline V gene lookup returns CDR1 SGHTS and CDR2 YDEGEE. Germline trimming cut 0 bases from V and 3 bases from J; bases unmatched to any gene: 1. The CDR3 runs 15 residues. The CDR3 here is CASSLGQGDNQPQHF. CDR3 nucleotide sequence: TGTGCCAGCAGCTTGGGACAGGGGGACAATCAGCCCCAGCATTTT. The variable domain in full, completed from reference TRBV5-8 and TRBJ1-5, reads EAGVTQSPTHLIKTRGQQATLRCSPISGHTSVYWYQQALGLGLQFLLWYDEGEERNRGNFPPRFSGRQFPNYSSELNVNALELEDSALYLCASSLGQGDNQPQHFGDGTRLSIL.

The chain couples TRBV25-1 to TRBJ1-4; perhaps TRBD1 as D (6 bases). Trimming removed 0 bases at V and 7 bases at J, with 15 bases between. This CDR3 has 16 amino acids. Germline CDR1 and CDR2: MGHDK and SYGVNS. For the CDR3, the DNA is TGTGCCAGCAGTGAATACCGGGGGGGGCGCGGTGAAAAACTGTTTTTT. Amino acid sequence: CASSEYRGGRGEKLFF.

This clone has just one count. The chain uses TRBV16 and TRBJ2-1; 7 bases align to TRBD1. The ends lost 4 bases at V and 7 bases at J; junction bases unmatched: 10. This CDR3 region has 15 residues. The germline V gene encodes CDR1 KGHSY and CDR2 FQNENV. CDR3 residues: CASSLLTGSYNEQFF. The DNA of the CDR3 is TGTGCCAGCAGCCTTTTGACAGGGAGTTATAATGAGCAGTTCTTC.

CDR3 sequence: CASSKKTGTSSGELFF. Here the CDR3 DNA reads TGTGCCAGCAGCAAAAAAACCGGGACTAGCTCCGGGGAGCTGTTTTTT. The chain is built from TRBV7-9 and TRBJ2-2, with TRBD2 matching over 9 bases. CDR3 length: 16 amino acids. Trimming removed 5 bases from V and 6 bases from J; junction bases left unmatched: 10. The germline V gene has CDR1 SEHNR and CDR2 FQNEAQ (reference sequence).

The rearrangement uses TRBV18 and TRBJ2-3, with TRBD1 matching 8 bases. Unmatched junction bases numbered 4, after V lost 5 bases and J lost 0 bases. The CDR3 loop spans 15 amino acids. Germline V gene data show CDR1 as KGHSH and CDR2 as LQKENI. Here the CDR3 reads CASSEGQDSTDTQYF. The CDR3 DNA is TGTGCCAGCTCAGAGGGACAGGATAGCACAGATACGCAGTATTTT.

V and J are TRBV12-3 or TRBV12-4 and TRBJ1-1, with D perhaps matching TRBD1 (5 bases). V was clipped by 5 bases and J by 3 bases, with 10 bases between them. The length of the CDR3 is 13 residues. CDR3 DNA: TGTGCCAGCAGTCTTGGGGGGGACACTGAAGCTTTCTTT. Its translation: CASSLGGDTEAFF.

V gene TRBV5-4 combines with J gene TRBJ2-5; 14 bases agree with TRBD2. J lost 5 bases, V lost 4 bases, and 7 bases had no gene match. CDR1 is SGHNT, CDR2 YYREEE, per germline (reference sequence). The CDR3 has 16 amino acids. The CDR3: CASSQRTSGGPETQYF. The CDR3 DNA follows: TGTGCCAGCAGCCAGAGGACTAGCGGGGGGCCTGAGACCCAGTACTTC.

The chain recombines TRBV11-2 with TRBJ1-2; D gene unclear. V was cut by 5 bases and J by 7 bases, with 14 bases left in between. CDR1 is SGHAT and CDR2 is FQNNGV in the germline V gene. CDR3 length: 13 amino acids. The CDR3 region has the DNA TGTGCCAGCAGCCTAACCGAACGGGGTGGCTACACCTTC. Protein: CASSLTERGGYTF.

The rearrangement uses TRBV5-1 and TRBJ1-6; D is undetermined. The CDR3 is made up of 14 amino acids. The germline V and J ends were trimmed by 2 bases and 5 bases, with 8 bases remaining between them. The germline V gene encodes CDR1 SGHRS and CDR2 YFSETQ. CDR3 DNA sequence: TGCGCCAGCAGCTTCGGGGAAGATAATTCACCCCTCCACTTT. Protein sequence: CASSFGEDNSPLHF.

The V and J genes are TRBV27 and TRBJ1-1; tentative D call: TRBD1 (6 bases). This CDR3 region has 15 residues. CDR1 is MNHEY, CDR2 SMNVEV, per germline (reference sequence). Trimming cost V 7 bases and J 0 bases, with 15 bases left between them. In DNA, the CDR3 is TGTGCCAGCAAAAAATGGGACAACATGAACACTGAAGCTTTCTTT. Protein sequence: CASKKWDNMNTEAFF.

The V call is TRBV5-1, the J call TRBJ1-3; no clear D gene. Deletions cut 2 bases from V and 0 bases from J, with 6 bases between. The CDR3 spans 14 residues. CDR1 and CDR2 from the germline V gene are SGHRS and YFSETQ. The CDR3 reads CASSLSNSGNTIYF. The CDR3 DNA reads as TGCGCCAGCAGCTTAAGCAACTCTGGAAACACCATATATTTT.

The chain carries TRBV18 and TRBJ1-2, with TRBD1 matching over 9 bases. This CDR3 is 13 amino acids long. V was pared by 3 bases and J by 5 bases, with 1 base of the junction left unmatched. Germline V gene lookup returns CDR1 KGHSH and CDR2 LQKENI. Here the CDR3 DNA reads TGTGCCAGCTCACCCGGGACAGGGTATGGCTACACCTTC. Translating gives CASSPGTGYGYTF.

V gene TRBV7-9 combines with J gene TRBJ1-4, with D possibly TRBD1 on 5 matching bases. Germline V CDR1 and CDR2: SEHNR, FQNEAQ (reference sequence). This CDR3 comprises 15 residues. Trimming removed 1 base from V and 8 bases from J, with 14 bases in between. As DNA, the CDR3 is TGTGCCAGCAGCTTAGGACAGTCGCTTGGGGAAAAACTGTTTTTT. Protein product: CASSLGQSLGEKLFF.